Here is one T cell receptor beta chain with its context. Per the authors' pipeline: Amplification of reference gene primers provided the estimated nucleated cell counts. Assay used: immunoSEQ multiplex PCR; TCRdb lists only in-frame clones, some missing. V and J calls plus clone size are reproduced from that table; the DNA served to infer D and trimming. The sample carries around 260,000 clones, around 84% recorded once. With 6 bases clipped from V and 9 bases from J, the junction kept 10 bases outside the gene matches. This CDR3 contains 16 residues. Per germline, CDR1 MNHEY and CDR2 SVGEGT. The sample belongs to a study of blood T cell repertoires in COVID-19. Study-level information: Collection of acute and convalescent COVID-19 samples took place in the United States, Italy and Spain. In each case, the material was cDNA or gDNA derived from T cells, B-cell-depleted T cells, or PBMCs.

The chain links TRBV6-2 or TRBV6-3 to TRBJ2-1; TRBD2 matches 14 bases. The sequence derives from a man in his sixties with acute or convalescent COVID-19. The specimen sequenced was peripheral blood. CDR3: CASSTATSGGAGEQFF. The DNA of the CDR3 is TGTGCCAGCAGCACCGCGACTAGCGGGGGGGCTGGTGAGCAGTTCTTC.